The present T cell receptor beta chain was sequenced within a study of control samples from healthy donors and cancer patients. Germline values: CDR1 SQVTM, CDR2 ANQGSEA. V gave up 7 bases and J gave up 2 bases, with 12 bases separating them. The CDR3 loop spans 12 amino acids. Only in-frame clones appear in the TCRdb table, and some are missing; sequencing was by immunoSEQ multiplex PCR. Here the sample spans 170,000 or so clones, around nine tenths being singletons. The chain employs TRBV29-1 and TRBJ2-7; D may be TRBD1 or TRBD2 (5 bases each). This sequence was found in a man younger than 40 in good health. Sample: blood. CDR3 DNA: TGCAGCGCCGGGACGGAACCCTACGAGCAGTACTTC. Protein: CSAGTEPYEQYF.